Below, 11 T cell receptor beta chains from the same sample are listed, as sequenced in a study of radiation and T cells in renal cell carcinoma. The protocol was immunoSEQ multiplex PCR, while the TCRdb copy is restricted to in-frame clones and leaves out a portion. The repertoire holds roughly 61,000 clones, roughly 80% seen once, with over 5.5% in the top ten. Time point described: blood 4 weeks post-SBRT, at nephrectomy. The treatment here: 15 Gy SBRT to primary tumor, nephrectomy 4 weeks later. The sample here was blood, taken from a patient whose treatment included radiotherapy and nephrectomy. These receptors were taken from a man aged 60 to 75 with renal cell carcinoma.

The V gene is TRBV30, the J gene TRBJ1-2; 8 bases line up with TRBD1. Germline CDR1 is GTSNPN and CDR2 is SVGIG (reference sequence). After removal of 3 bases from V and 2 bases from J, the junction contained 5 bases not matched to a gene. This CDR3 is 14 amino acids long. CDR3 DNA sequence: TGTGCCTGGAGAGACGACAGGGGAAACTATGGCTACACCTTC. It codes for CAWRDDRGNYGYTF.

The V call is TRBV19, the J call TRBJ2-4; D possibly matches TRBD1 or TRBD2 (5 bases each). The CDR3 runs to 14 residues. V lost 3 bases and J lost 6, with 12 bases in between. Germline values: CDR1 LNHDA, CDR2 SQIVND (reference sequence). The CDR3 region is CASSISGDPNIQYF. The DNA of the CDR3 is TGTGCCAGTAGTATTTCTGGGGACCCAAACATTCAGTACTTC. The variable domain in full, completed from reference TRBV19 and TRBJ2-4, reads DGGITQSPKYLFRKEGQNVTLSCEQNLNHDAMYWYRQDPGQGLRLIYYSQIVNDFQKGDIAEGYSVSREKKESFPLTVTSAQKNPTAFYLCASSISGDPNIQYFGAGTRLSVL.

This rearrangement joins TRBV7-2 to TRBJ2-5, with D unclear. Germline assignment: CDR1 SGHTA and CDR2 FQGNSA. This CDR3 is built from 13 residues. V was pared by 3 bases and J by 1 base, with 6 bases between. CDR3 sequence reads: CASSFQGQETQYF. CDR3 bases: TGTGCCAGCAGCTTTCAAGGCCAAGAGACCCAGTACTTC.

The chain has TRBV19 and TRBJ2-5; 8 bases map to TRBD1. The length of the CDR3 is 15 residues. Trimming cost V 3 bases and J 5 bases; bases outside gene matches: 8. Germline CDR1 LNHDA, CDR2 SQIVND (reference sequence). CDR3 loop: CASSMWQGARETQYF. In DNA, the CDR3 is TGTGCCAGTAGTATGTGGCAGGGGGCGCGGGAGACCCAGTACTTC.

This chain connects TRBV5-5 to TRBJ2-1; 7 bases fit TRBD2. This CDR3 comprises 15 residues. Trimming cost V 1 base and J 6 bases; bases outside gene matches: 7. Germline V gene lookup returns CDR1 SGHKS and CDR2 YYEKEE (reference sequence). The CDR3: CASSLWWEGLNEQFF. The CDR3 DNA follows: TGTGCCAGCAGCTTGTGGTGGGAGGGCCTCAATGAGCAGTTCTTC.

J is TRBJ2-2 and V is TRBV7-2; D gene uncertain. Between the trimmed V and J ends, which lost 2 bases and 7 bases, there was a span of 11 bases. The CDR3 has 14 amino acids. Germline lookup yields CDR1 SGHTA and CDR2 FQGNSA. CDR3 nucleotides: TGTGCCAGCAGCTTATTACGGAGCCACGGGGAGCTGTTTTTT. Translation: CASSLLRSHGELFF.

The chain has TRBV9 and TRBJ2-2; TRBD1 agrees at 7 bases. Per germline, CDR1 SGDLS and CDR2 YYNGEE. The V segment lost 0 bases and the J segment 7 bases; nucleotides outside the gene matches: 6. CDR3 length: 15 amino acids. CDR3 sequence (DNA): TGTGCCAGCAGCGTAGCCTTGACAGGGCTCGGGGAGCTGTTTTTT. Amino acid sequence: CASSVALTGLGELFF.

V gene TRBV15 combines with J gene TRBJ2-2; 14 nucleotides agree with TRBD2. The germline V gene encodes CDR1 LNHNV and CDR2 YYDKDF (reference sequence). CDR3 length: 19 amino acids. Trimming removed 1 base from V and 4 bases from J; junction bases left unmatched: 8. CDR3 in amino acids: CATSRGSGLAGGITGELFF. The CDR3 bases are TGTGCCACCAGCAGAGGATCTGGACTAGCGGGAGGAATCACCGGGGAGCTGTTTTTT.

The chain recombines TRBV7-9 with TRBJ1-1; unclear D gene. The ends were cut back, 8 bases at V and 3 bases at J, with 10 bases in the middle. Germline V lookup: CDR1 SEHNR, CDR2 FQNEAQ (reference sequence). CDR3 length: 12 residues. CDR3 DNA sequence: TGTGCCAGCGTCCGGGGTGACACTGAAGCTTTCTTT. It translates to CASVRGDTEAFF.

This chain links TRBV6-5 with TRBJ1-6; 8 nucleotides match TRBD1. Germline lookup yields CDR1 MNHEY and CDR2 SVGAGI. The trim removed 2 bases at V and 10 bases at J, leaving 10 bases unmatched. CDR3 length equals 16 residues. In DNA, the CDR3 is TGTGCCAGCAGTTACGAGGCAGGGGGCGTTGGATCACCCCTCCACTTT. Translated, it gives CASSYEAGGVGSPLHF.

The chain uses TRBV4-1 and TRBJ2-3, with 10 bases matching TRBD2. The CDR3 is made up of 17 amino acids. CDR1 and CDR2 from the germline V gene are MGHRA and YSYEKL. After removal of 4 bases from V and 4 bases from J, the junction contained 11 bases not matched to a gene. The CDR3 protein is CASSLGLAGVVSDTQYF. The CDR3 nucleotides read TGCGCCAGCAGCCTGGGCCTAGCGGGAGTTGTATCAGATACGCAGTATTTT.